Each of the 25 T cell receptor beta chains below was sequenced from the same sample in a study of cytomegalovirus exposure and HLA in healthy donors. In the PCR, 60 Vbeta and 13 Jbeta primers were used. Sequencing was performed with immunoSEQ multiplex PCR; in TCRdb, only in-frame clones are kept and a portion is missing. The profile shows under 200,000 clones, about four fifths of them singletons. Material for sequencing was PBMCs. These receptors all stem from a woman younger than 45 in good health and CMV-seropositive.

The rearrangement links TRBV6-5 to TRBJ2-5, with D perhaps matching TRBD2 (6 bases). Trimming cost V 6 bases and J 0 bases, with 11 bases left between them. Germline lookup yields CDR1 MNHEY and CDR2 SVGAGI. There are 14 residues in the CDR3. The CDR3 coding sequence is TGTGCCAGCAGCTCGTGGGGGGACCAAGAGACCCAGTACTTC. Its protein is CASSSWGDQETQYF.

The rearrangement links TRBV12-2 to TRBJ2-7; the D call TRBD1 from the table was never checked on the DNA. TRBV12-2 has pseudogene status. The CDR3 contains 18 residues. CDR3 coding DNA: TGTGCAAGTCGCTTAGGGCCCCAGGGGAGAGGGAGCTCCTACGAGCAGTACTTC. Translation: CASRLGPQGRGSSYEQYF.

The CDR3 loop reads CASSLRFHNTEAFF. In nucleotides, the CDR3 is TGTGCCAGCAGTTTGCGATTTCATAACACTGAAGCTTTCTTT. This sequence joins TRBV27 and TRBJ1-1; no clear D gene. The CDR3 extends over 14 amino acids. Per germline, CDR1 MNHEY and CDR2 SMNVEV (reference sequence). The V end lost 3 bases, the J end lost 2 bases, and 10 bases lay between the germline ends.

In the case of this clone: One end of the junction fails to match germline, which may point to a read error. The chain carries TRBV7-9 and TRBJ2-3; possibly TRBD1 for D (6 bases). The germline CDR1 and CDR2 sequences are SEHNR and FQNEAQ (reference sequence). The CDR3 has 17 residues. CDR3 amino acids: CSSSFPRTAASTDTQYF. CDR3 nucleotide sequence: TGTTCCAGCAGCTTCCCCAGGACAGCCGCTAGCACAGATACGCAGTATTTT.

The V and J genes are TRBV7-2 and TRBJ2-1; 10 nucleotides match TRBD2. V shed 4 bases and J 4 bases; nucleotides not matched to a gene: 4. CDR1 and CDR2 from the germline V gene are SGHTA and FQGNSA. The CDR3 is 15 amino acids. The CDR3 coding sequence is TGTGCCAGCAGCTCCTTAGCGGGGGGATACAATGAGCAGTTCTTC. Its translation: CASSSLAGGYNEQFF.

The rearrangement uses TRBV7-8 and TRBJ1-2; D remains ambiguous. The V end lost 1 base, the J end lost 2 bases, and 5 bases lay between the germline ends. From germline, CDR1 is SGHVS and CDR2 FQNEAQ. This CDR3 has 13 residues. CDR3 in amino acids: CASSLVRNYGYTF. The CDR3 nucleotides are TGTGCCAGCAGCTTAGTCCGGAACTATGGCTACACCTTC. Combining the CDR3 with reference TRBV7-8 and TRBJ1-2 gives the whole variable domain GAGVSQSPRYKVAKRGQDVALRCDPISGHVSLFWYQQALGQGPEFLTYFQNEAQLDKSGLPSDRFFAERPEGSVSTLKIQRTQQEDSAVYLCASSLVRNYGYTFGSGTRLTVV.

This chain joins TRBV7-8 and TRBJ1-5; the D is unclear. Trimming took 5 bases from V and 0 from J, leaving 17 bases between them. This CDR3 has 17 residues. The germline V gene encodes CDR1 SGHVS and CDR2 FQNEAQ. CDR3 sequence (DNA): TGTGCCAGCAGCCCTATGGGGAAGCGGGGTAGCAATCAGCCCCAGCATTTT. Residues: CASSPMGKRGSNQPQHF.

The V call is TRBV10-3, the J call TRBJ2-3; 9 bases map to TRBD2. Germline assignment: CDR1 ENHRY and CDR2 SYGVKD. J gave up 3 bases and V 7 bases, and 8 bases lay outside the gene matches. The CDR3 length is 15 residues. The CDR3 sequence: CAITSSGGGTDTQYF. Here the CDR3 DNA reads TGTGCCATCACGAGTAGCGGGGGTGGAACAGATACGCAGTATTTT.

This clone was found once. This rearrangement joins TRBV10-3 to TRBJ2-1; a weak D match, TRBD2 (5 bases). The CDR3 extends over 13 amino acids. Deletions cut 5 bases from V and 5 bases from J, with 10 bases between. The germline V gene has CDR1 ENHRY and CDR2 SYGVKD. CDR3 in amino acids: CAISIDYDNEQFF. As DNA, the CDR3 is TGTGCCATCAGTATCGACTATGACAATGAGCAGTTCTTC.

The chain carries TRBV9 and TRBJ1-1, with D possibly being TRBD1 (5 bases). Deletions cut 0 bases from V and 4 bases from J, with 10 bases between. Per the germline V gene, CDR1 is SGDLS and CDR2 is YYNGEE. The CDR3 runs 14 residues. CDR3 DNA sequence: TGTGCCAGCAGCGTAGGAATGGGGGGCACTGAAGCTTTCTTT. This encodes CASSVGMGGTEAFF.

V and J are TRBV30 and TRBJ1-6; D gene unclear. Germline assignment: CDR1 GTSNPN and CDR2 SVGIG (reference sequence). V was shortened by 4 bases and J by 7 bases, with 11 bases between the two germline ends. CDR3 length: 13 amino acids. The CDR3: CAWTRMENSPLHF. The DNA for the CDR3 is TGTGCCTGGACTAGGATGGAGAATTCACCCCTCCACTTT.

The chain links TRBV4-3 to TRBJ2-6; 11 bases agree with TRBD1. The CDR3 loop spans 19 amino acids. Germline V lookup: CDR1 LGHNA, CDR2 YSLEER. Trimming cost V 3 bases and J 0 bases; bases outside gene matches: 7. The CDR3 nucleotides read TGCGCCAGCAGCCAGATAGCGGGACAGGGGGACTCTGGGGCCAACGTCCTGACTTTC. Protein product: CASSQIAGQGDSGANVLTF.

The CDR3 DNA reads TGTGCCAGCAGTTACGGGCAGGGCACAGATACGCAGTATTTT. This encodes CASSYGQGTDTQYF. This sequence joins TRBV6-5 and TRBJ2-3, with unresolved D. This CDR3 region has 14 residues. CDR1 and CDR2 (germline): MNHEY, SVGAGI. The V end was cut by 2 bases, the J end by 1 base, with 7 bases between.

The chain carries TRBV2 and TRBJ2-3, with a possible D match to TRBD1 (6 bases). V was trimmed by 8 bases and J by 0 bases, leaving 15 bases between them. The CDR3 is made up of 15 amino acids. Germline values: CDR1 SNHLY, CDR2 FYNNEI. As DNA, the CDR3 is TGTGCCAGCTATAGGGGGAGTACTAGCACAGATACGCAGTATTTT. Its protein is CASYRGSTSTDTQYF.

The rearrangement uses TRBV5-1 and TRBJ1-4; 9 bases match TRBD1. The CDR3 extends over 16 amino acids. The germline V gene has CDR1 SGHRS and CDR2 YFSETQ. Germline trimming cut 1 base from V and 5 bases from J; bases unmatched to any gene: 6. The CDR3 DNA follows: TGCGCCAGCAGCTTGAGGGGACAGGGAACCAATGAAAAACTGTTTTTT. Its translation: CASSLRGQGTNEKLFF.

The CDR3 region has the DNA TGTGCCAGCAGTCCGCCAACAGGGGGGGATGAAAAACTGTTTTTT. Translation: CASSPPTGGDEKLFF. This chain connects TRBV5-5 to TRBJ1-4; TRBD1 aligns across 8 bases. This CDR3 is built from 15 residues. Germline-derived CDR1 and CDR2 are SGHKS and YYEKEE (reference sequence). The V segment lost 5 bases and the J segment 6 bases; nucleotides outside the gene matches: 9.

The chain joins TRBV7-9 to TRBJ1-2, with TRBD1 identical over 9 bases. Germline V gene lookup returns CDR1 SEHNR and CDR2 FQNEAQ (reference sequence). V lost 3 bases to trimming and J lost 2 bases; unmatched junction nucleotides: 1. CDR3 length equals 14 residues. The chain's CDR3 is CASSFGTGNYGYTF. The CDR3 nucleotides are TGTGCCAGCAGCTTTGGGACAGGGAACTATGGCTACACCTTC.

As concerns this clone: At one end, the junction sequence differs from germline, possibly due to a read error. Written as DNA, the CDR3 is TGCGCCAGCAGCCCAGGACTAGGGGCAAACACCGGGGAGCTGTTTTTT. Its translation is CASSPGLGANTGELFF. The chain links TRBV11-3 to TRBJ2-2; 7 positions agree with TRBD2. CDR1 is SGHNT and CDR2 is YENEEA in the germline V gene. The CDR3 loop spans 16 amino acids.

This clone was recorded a few times. The chain has TRBV2 and TRBJ1-4; D uncertain. Germline V gives CDR1 SNHLY, CDR2 FYNNEI. The length of the CDR3 is 12 residues. V was trimmed by 5 bases and J by 13 bases, leaving 14 bases between them. CDR3 nucleotides: TGTGCCAGCAGTATCGGGGTAACCGGACTGTTTTTT. It encodes CASSIGVTGLFF. The whole variable domain, filled in from reference TRBV2 and TRBJ1-4, reads EPEVTQTPSHQVTQMGQEVILRCVPISNHLYFYWYRQILGQKVEFLVSFYNNEISEKSEIFDDQFSVERPDGSNFTLKIRSTKLEDSAMYFCASSIGVTGLFFGSGTQLSVL.

The V gene is TRBV2, the J gene TRBJ2-7, with a possible D match to TRBD1 (6 bases). This CDR3 has 13 amino acids. V was pared by 6 bases and J by 2 bases, with 11 bases between. Germline V gene sequence: CDR1 SNHLY, CDR2 FYNNEI. CDR3 nucleotide sequence: TGTGCCAGCAGATGGACAGAAGCCTACGAGCAGTACTTC. It is translated as CASRWTEAYEQYF.

The chain employs TRBV6-1 and TRBJ2-3; no firm D call. Trimming took off 1 base at V and 2 bases at J, with 7 bases between the two ends. The CDR3 covers 14 residues. CDR1 MNHNS and CDR2 SASEGT come from the germline V gene. The CDR3 DNA reads TGTGCCAGCAGTGAAGTAGCTACCACAGATACGCAGTATTTT. Residues: CASSEVATTDTQYF.

The chain couples TRBV18 to TRBJ1-1; tentative D call: TRBD1 (5 bases). The CDR3 has 16 amino acids. With 6 bases removed from V and 1 base from J, the gap between germline ends came to 18 bases. CDR1 is KGHSH, CDR2 LQKENI, per germline. The CDR3 DNA is TGTGCCAGCTCCCTACAATCCGGACACTCGAACACTGAAGCTTTCTTT. Residues: CASSLQSGHSNTEAFF.

The V gene is TRBV30, the J gene TRBJ1-3, with 8 bases matching TRBD1. With 0 bases clipped from V and 8 bases from J, the junction kept 15 bases outside the gene matches. CDR1 is GTSNPN, CDR2 SVGIG, per germline (reference sequence). The CDR3 length is 17 residues. CDR3 loop: CAWSVGFGQGISDTIYF. CDR3 nucleotide sequence: TGTGCCTGGAGTGTAGGGTTCGGACAGGGAATCAGTGACACCATATATTTT.

The chain recombines TRBV7-9 with TRBJ1-2; the match to TRBD1 covers 7 bases. V trimming: 1 base; J trimming: 1 base; junction bases outside the gene matches: 6. The CDR3 has 16 residues. Germline CDR1 and CDR2: SEHNR and FQNEAQ (reference sequence). CDR3 loop: CASSLGNRGLNYGYTF. CDR3 sequence (DNA): TGTGCCAGCAGCTTAGGGAACAGGGGCCTTAACTATGGCTACACCTTC.

The chain combines TRBV9 with TRBJ2-3; TRBD1 agrees at 9 bases. The CDR3 spans 16 residues. V gave up 3 bases and J gave up 8 bases; unmatched junction bases: 13. Looked up from germline, CDR1 is SGDLS and CDR2 is YYNGEE. The CDR3 is CASSADPGQGSGTQYF. CDR3 nucleotides: TGTGCCAGCAGCGCAGATCCGGGACAGGGTTCGGGTACGCAGTATTTT.